This TCR beta chain comes out of a study of T cell responses to AZD1222 COVID-19 vaccine. The CDR3 runs to 16 residues. With 0 bases removed from V and 7 bases from J, the gap between germline ends came to 16 bases. Germline assignment: CDR1 KGHSH and CDR2 LQKENI. With respect to this clone: What it recognizes is unknown.

Sequencing was performed with immunoSEQ multiplex PCR; in TCRdb, only in-frame clones are kept and a portion is missing. Here the sample spans roughly 140,000 clones, around 89% being singletons. Points from the study as a whole: Clonal diversity may have been underestimated, and the donors were mostly white British, with more females than males. Just 6 or 7 people given AZD1222 tested seropositive at baseline. Sampling that yielded the repertoires occurred only after the peak T cell response.

The rearrangement links TRBV18 to TRBJ1-5; D is possibly TRBD1 (6 bases). This receptor was identified in an adult in good health. This material consisted of peripheral blood, taken on day 0 of MenACWY control vaccination. The CDR3 DNA sequence: TGTGCCAGCTCACCACCGACAGGTTCAATTCCCCAGCCCCAGCATTTT. Translated: CASSPPTGSIPQPQHF. The variable domain in full, completed from reference TRBV18 and TRBJ1-5, reads NAGVMQNPRHLVRRRGQEARLRCSPMKGHSHVYWYRQLPEEGLKFMVYLQKENIIDESGMPKERFSAEFPKEGPSILRIQQVVRGDSAAYFCASSPPTGSIPQPQHFGDGTRLSIL.